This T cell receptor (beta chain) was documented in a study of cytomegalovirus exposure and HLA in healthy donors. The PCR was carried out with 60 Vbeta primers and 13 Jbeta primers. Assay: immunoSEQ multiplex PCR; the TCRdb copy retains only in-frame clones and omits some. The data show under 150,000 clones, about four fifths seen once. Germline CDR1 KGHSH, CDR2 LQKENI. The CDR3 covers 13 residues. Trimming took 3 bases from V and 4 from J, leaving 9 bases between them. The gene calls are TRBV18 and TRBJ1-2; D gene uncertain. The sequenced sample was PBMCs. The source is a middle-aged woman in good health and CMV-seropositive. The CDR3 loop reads CASSPRGSYGYTF. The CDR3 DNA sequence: TGTGCCAGCTCACCGAGAGGGTCCTATGGCTACACCTTC.